This TCR beta chain was retrieved from a study of T cell repertoires in cytomegalovirus infection. The wider study: HLA-B-restricted CMV epitopes that are well studied were used alongside recently identified HLA-C-restricted ones. Shared public TCR beta signatures pointed to both CMV infection and a matching HLA type.

Germline V gene sequence: CDR1 MGHRA, CDR2 YSYEKL. V was pared by 4 bases and J by 0 bases, with 9 bases between. The CDR3 has 15 amino acids. Overall study findings and caveats: CMV-specific HLA-C-restricted TCR beta clonotypes dominated the ex vivo response.

For this clonotype: Its cognate antigen is unknown.

A single record per CDR3 protein comes from TCRdb applying MiXCR to the reads. The table shows approximately 910,000 distinct CDR3 sequences, with more than 25% occurring only once. The V call is TRBV4-1, the J call TRBJ1-4; D uncertain. This TCR derives from a human donor in good health (CMV status not recorded). Some clones in this sample may be carry-over from other donors' samples. Here the sequenced sample was cultured CD8+ T cells from PBMCs, taken from culture after CMV antigen stimulation. CDR3 nucleotide sequence: TGCGCCAGCAGCCGACGGGAGGCAACTAATGAAAAACTGTTTTTT. Translation: CASSRREATNEKLFF.